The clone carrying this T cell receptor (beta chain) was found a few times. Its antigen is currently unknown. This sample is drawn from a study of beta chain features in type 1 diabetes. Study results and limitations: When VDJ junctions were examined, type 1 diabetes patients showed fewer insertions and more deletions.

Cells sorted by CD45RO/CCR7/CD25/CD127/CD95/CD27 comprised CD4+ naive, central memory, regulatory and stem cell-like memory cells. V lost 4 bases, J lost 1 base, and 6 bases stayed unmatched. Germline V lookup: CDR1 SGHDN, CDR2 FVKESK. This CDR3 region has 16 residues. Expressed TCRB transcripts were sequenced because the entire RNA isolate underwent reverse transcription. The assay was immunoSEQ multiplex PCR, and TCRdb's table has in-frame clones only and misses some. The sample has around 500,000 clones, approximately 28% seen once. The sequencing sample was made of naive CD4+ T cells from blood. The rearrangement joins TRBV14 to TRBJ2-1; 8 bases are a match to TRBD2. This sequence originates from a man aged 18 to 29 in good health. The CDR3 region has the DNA TGTGCCAGCAGCCCGGGGGGCGGGAGGTCCTACAATGAGCAGTTCTTC. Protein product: CASSPGGGRSYNEQFF.